One and the same sample provided the 24 T cell receptor beta chains below, sequenced in a study of blood T cell repertoires in COVID-19. TCRdb keeps only in-frame clones here, not all; method: immunoSEQ multiplex PCR. Here the sample spans around 200,000 clones, about nine tenths being singletons. Material: peripheral blood. Receptors were obtained from a man aged 50 to 60 with acute or convalescent COVID-19.

V is TRBV10-3 and J is TRBJ1-1; D is perhaps TRBD1 (5 bases). Trimming took 8 bases from V and 1 from J, leaving 14 bases between them. CDR3 length: 14 amino acids. Germline loops: CDR1 ENHRY, CDR2 SYGVKD. CDR3: CAIGQGFPNTEAFF. CDR3 sequence (DNA): TGTGCCATCGGCCAGGGCTTTCCGAACACTGAAGCTTTCTTT.

The chain carries TRBV2 and TRBJ2-3; D possibly corresponds to TRBD2 (5 bases). The CDR3 totals 13 residues. Per the germline V gene, CDR1 is SNHLY and CDR2 is FYNNEI. V lost 3 bases and J 6 bases, leaving 10 bases between the germline ends. DNA of the CDR3: TGTGCCAGCAGTGATTTGGGAGTTGATACGCAGTATTTT. Amino acid sequence: CASSDLGVDTQYF.

The chain combines TRBV19 with TRBJ1-5; 9 bases line up with TRBD1. From germline, CDR1 is LNHDA and CDR2 SQIVND (reference sequence). V was clipped by 3 bases and J by 5 bases; unmatched bases: 2. CDR3 length equals 14 residues. Here the CDR3 reads CASSMGQGHQPQHF. For the CDR3, the DNA is TGTGCCAGTAGTATGGGACAGGGCCATCAGCCCCAGCATTTT.

This clone was seen a single time. The chain joins TRBV7-2 to TRBJ1-3, with TRBD1 matching 7 bases. V gave up 5 bases and J gave up 4 bases; unmatched junction bases: 5. This CDR3 contains 14 residues. The germline CDR1 and CDR2 sequences are SGHTA and FQGNSA. CDR3 in amino acids: CASSPSRGGNTIYF. In nucleotides, the CDR3 is TGTGCCAGCAGCCCCAGCAGGGGGGGAAACACCATATATTTT.

This sequence joins TRBV11-2 and TRBJ1-1; D perhaps matches TRBD1 (5 bases). The V end lost 3 bases, the J end lost 1 base, and 12 bases lay between the germline ends. The CDR3 length is 15 residues. Per germline, CDR1 SGHAT and CDR2 FQNNGV. The DNA for the CDR3 is TGTGCCAGCAGCTTGGGGGGGTGGGCGAACACTGAAGCTTTCTTT. This sequence encodes CASSLGGWANTEAFF.

The CDR3 nucleotides are TGTGCCAGCAGCTCGAGAGCACAGGGCCAAGAGACCCAGTACTTC. Translating gives CASSSRAQGQETQYF. V and J are TRBV5-6 and TRBJ2-5, with a possible D match to TRBD1 (6 bases). Germline-derived CDR1 and CDR2 are SGHDT and YYEEEE. The CDR3 covers 15 residues. Between the trimmed V and J ends, which lost 3 bases and 1 base, there was a span of 13 bases.

The DNA of the CDR3 is TGTGCCAGCAGCTCCCGAGAGGGCGCCGGCAATCAGCCCCAGCATTTT. It specifies CASSSREGAGNQPQHF. The V gene is TRBV7-2, the J gene TRBJ1-5; no firm D call. Germline assignment: CDR1 SGHTA and CDR2 FQGNSA. CDR3 size: 16 residues. V dropped 4 bases and J dropped 2 bases, with 15 bases sitting between them.

The CDR3, as DNA: TGTGCCAGCAGGGACAGGCGACAAGAGACCCAGTACTTC. Its translation is CASRDRRQETQYF. The chain carries TRBV12-3 or TRBV12-4 and TRBJ2-5, with TRBD1 identical over 7 bases. This CDR3 spans 13 amino acids. J gave up 2 bases and V 6 bases, and 3 bases lay outside the gene matches.

The V call is TRBV7-8, the J call TRBJ1-3; 7 bases are a match to TRBD1. CDR3 length equals 17 residues. Germline lookup yields CDR1 SGHVS and CDR2 FQNEAQ. Unmatched junction bases numbered 11, after V lost 5 bases and J lost 1 base. CDR3 sequence reads: CASSPLLVTGSGNTIYF. As DNA, the CDR3 is TGTGCCAGCAGCCCCCTGTTGGTGACAGGGTCTGGAAACACCATATATTTT.

The chain uses TRBV18 and TRBJ1-1; 8 nucleotides agree with TRBD1. This CDR3 is 16 amino acids long. CDR1 and CDR2 (germline): KGHSH, LQKENI. J gave up 0 bases and V 3 bases, and 6 bases lay outside the gene matches. This chain's CDR3 is CASSPGQVTMNTEAFF. CDR3 nucleotides: TGTGCCAGCTCACCGGGACAGGTTACAATGAACACTGAAGCTTTCTTT.

The chain carries TRBV27 and TRBJ2-4, with a weak D call TRBD1 (5 bases). The germline V gene encodes CDR1 MNHEY and CDR2 SMNVEV (reference sequence). This CDR3 is built from 13 residues. With 7 bases removed from V and 5 bases from J, the gap between germline ends came to 12 bases. DNA for the CDR3: TGTGCCAGCAAGAAGGGGATAGAAAACATTCAGTACTTC. It is translated as CASKKGIENIQYF.

The CDR3 region has the DNA TGTGCCAGCAGTCTCGGGACTGACTATGGCTACACCTTC. This codes for CASSLGTDYGYTF. The V gene is TRBV12-3 or TRBV12-4, the J gene TRBJ1-2; possible D gene TRBD1, 5 bases. The CDR3 covers 13 residues. The ends were cut back, 5 bases at V and 3 bases at J, with 10 bases in the middle.

The chain's CDR3 is CASTLAGVSTDTQYF. The CDR3 DNA reads TGTGCCAGCACGCTAGCGGGGGTTAGCACAGATACGCAGTATTTT. V gene TRBV2 combines with J gene TRBJ2-3; the match to TRBD2 covers 10 bases. V was clipped by 7 bases and J by 0 bases; unmatched bases: 4. CDR1 and CDR2 from the germline V gene are SNHLY and FYNNEI. CDR3 length: 15 amino acids. Full variable domain (missing parts from reference TRBV2 and TRBJ2-3): EPEVTQTPSHQVTQMGQEVILRCVPISNHLYFYWYRQILGQKVEFLVSFYNNEISEKSEIFDDQFSVERPDGSNFTLKIRSTKLEDSAMYFCASTLAGVSTDTQYFGPGTRLTVL.

This chain uses TRBV6-6 with TRBJ2-3, with TRBD2 identical over 8 bases. This CDR3 is built from 15 residues. CDR1 is MNHNY and CDR2 is SVGAGI in the germline V gene (reference sequence). The trim removed 6 bases at V and 4 bases at J, leaving 9 bases unmatched. The CDR3 protein is CASRPGGARADTQYF. CDR3 in DNA: TGTGCCAGCAGGCCCGGGGGGGCCAGGGCAGATACGCAGTATTTT.

V is TRBV4-2 and J is TRBJ2-7; TRBD2 agrees at 9 bases. The CDR3 runs 13 residues. CDR1 and CDR2 from the germline V gene are LGHNA and YNFKEQ. V gave up 0 bases and J gave up 7 bases; unmatched junction bases: 1. CDR3 in amino acids: CASSQEAGGEQYF. In nucleotides, the CDR3 is TGTGCCAGCAGCCAAGAAGCGGGGGGAGAGCAGTACTTC.

The rearrangement joins TRBV6-2 or TRBV6-3 to TRBJ1-2; D gene uncertain. CDR3 length: 15 residues. V lost 4 bases, J lost 6 bases, and 18 bases lay in between. Germline CDR1 is MNHEY and CDR2 is SVGEGT. For the CDR3, the DNA is TGTGCCAGCAGTTTCCGGGGAGGGAATGTTGATGGCTACACCTTC. Translated: CASSFRGGNVDGYTF.

The gene calls are TRBV5-8 and TRBJ1-2; D gene ambiguous. V dropped 3 bases and J dropped 8 bases, with 8 bases sitting between them. The CDR3 is 11 residues long. Germline V gene data show CDR1 as SGHTS and CDR2 as YDEGEE. CDR3 residues: CASSYSLGYTF. The CDR3 nucleotides read TGTGCCAGCAGCTACTCTCTGGGCTACACCTTC.

The J gene is TRBJ1-2, the V gene TRBV6-5; D perhaps matches TRBD1 (5 bases). Per germline, CDR1 MNHEY and CDR2 SVGAGI. Trimming took 6 bases from V and 9 from J, leaving 17 bases between them. The CDR3 spans 13 residues. CDR3 amino acids: CASSLGLGSRYTF. In nucleotides, the CDR3 is TGTGCCAGCAGCCTGGGACTGGGGAGTCGCTACACCTTC.

The chain links TRBV18 to TRBJ2-3; TRBD1 agrees at 7 bases. Losses at the gene ends were 3 bases for V and 0 bases for J; bases not matched to a gene: 0. This CDR3 has 14 residues. Per germline, CDR1 KGHSH and CDR2 LQKENI. The CDR3, as DNA: TGTGCCAGCTCACCGACAGGGAGCACAGATACGCAGTATTTT. Its protein is CASSPTGSTDTQYF.

V and J are TRBV7-8 and TRBJ1-5, with 7 bases that match TRBD1. The CDR3 loop spans 14 amino acids. Germline assignment: CDR1 SGHVS and CDR2 FQNEAQ. V was clipped by 5 bases and J by 3 bases; unmatched bases: 4. DNA for the CDR3: TGTGCCAGCAGCGCGACAGGGTACAATCAGCCCCAGCATTTT. It is translated as CASSATGYNQPQHF.

V usage is TRBV19 and J usage is TRBJ1-4, with D tentatively TRBD1 (6 bases). Germline V gives CDR1 LNHDA, CDR2 SQIVND (reference sequence). The CDR3 length is 13 residues. V was pared by 7 bases and J by 7 bases, with 13 bases between. The CDR3 is CASKSGEGEKLFF. In DNA, the CDR3 is TGTGCCAGTAAATCAGGGGAAGGTGAAAAACTGTTTTTT. Drawing the rest from reference TRBV19 and TRBJ1-4, the complete variable domain is DGGITQSPKYLFRKEGQNVTLSCEQNLNHDAMYWYRQDPGQGLRLIYYSQIVNDFQKGDIAEGYSVSREKKESFPLTVTSAQKNPTAFYLCASKSGEGEKLFFGSGTQLSVL.

This chain links TRBV4-1 with TRBJ1-5, with 9 nucleotides matching TRBD1. CDR1 is MGHRA, CDR2 YSYEKL, per germline. The CDR3 covers 16 residues. Trimming took 3 bases from V and 4 from J; bases not matched to a gene: 7. CDR3 DNA: TGCGCCAGCAGCCAGACGGGACAGGGCCAAAATCAGCCCCAGCATTTT. Translating it yields CASSQTGQGQNQPQHF.

The chain couples TRBV7-9 to TRBJ2-1, with 13 nucleotides matching TRBD2. Germline V lookup: CDR1 SEHNR, CDR2 FQNEAQ (reference sequence). This CDR3 region has 16 residues. V lost 2 bases, J lost 6 bases, and 4 bases stayed unmatched. CDR3 bases: TGTGCCAGCAGCTTAAATGGACTAGCGGGGGCCAATGAGCAGTTCTTC. Amino acids: CASSLNGLAGANEQFF.

The chain carries TRBV7-9 and TRBJ2-3; TRBD2 aligns across 9 bases. The CDR3 length is 14 residues. Per the germline V gene, CDR1 is SEHNR and CDR2 is FQNEAQ (reference sequence). J lost 5 bases, V lost 6 bases, and 6 bases had no gene match. The CDR3 is CASSFSGGRDTQYF. The CDR3 DNA sequence: TGTGCCAGCAGTTTTAGCGGGGGAAGAGATACGCAGTATTTT.